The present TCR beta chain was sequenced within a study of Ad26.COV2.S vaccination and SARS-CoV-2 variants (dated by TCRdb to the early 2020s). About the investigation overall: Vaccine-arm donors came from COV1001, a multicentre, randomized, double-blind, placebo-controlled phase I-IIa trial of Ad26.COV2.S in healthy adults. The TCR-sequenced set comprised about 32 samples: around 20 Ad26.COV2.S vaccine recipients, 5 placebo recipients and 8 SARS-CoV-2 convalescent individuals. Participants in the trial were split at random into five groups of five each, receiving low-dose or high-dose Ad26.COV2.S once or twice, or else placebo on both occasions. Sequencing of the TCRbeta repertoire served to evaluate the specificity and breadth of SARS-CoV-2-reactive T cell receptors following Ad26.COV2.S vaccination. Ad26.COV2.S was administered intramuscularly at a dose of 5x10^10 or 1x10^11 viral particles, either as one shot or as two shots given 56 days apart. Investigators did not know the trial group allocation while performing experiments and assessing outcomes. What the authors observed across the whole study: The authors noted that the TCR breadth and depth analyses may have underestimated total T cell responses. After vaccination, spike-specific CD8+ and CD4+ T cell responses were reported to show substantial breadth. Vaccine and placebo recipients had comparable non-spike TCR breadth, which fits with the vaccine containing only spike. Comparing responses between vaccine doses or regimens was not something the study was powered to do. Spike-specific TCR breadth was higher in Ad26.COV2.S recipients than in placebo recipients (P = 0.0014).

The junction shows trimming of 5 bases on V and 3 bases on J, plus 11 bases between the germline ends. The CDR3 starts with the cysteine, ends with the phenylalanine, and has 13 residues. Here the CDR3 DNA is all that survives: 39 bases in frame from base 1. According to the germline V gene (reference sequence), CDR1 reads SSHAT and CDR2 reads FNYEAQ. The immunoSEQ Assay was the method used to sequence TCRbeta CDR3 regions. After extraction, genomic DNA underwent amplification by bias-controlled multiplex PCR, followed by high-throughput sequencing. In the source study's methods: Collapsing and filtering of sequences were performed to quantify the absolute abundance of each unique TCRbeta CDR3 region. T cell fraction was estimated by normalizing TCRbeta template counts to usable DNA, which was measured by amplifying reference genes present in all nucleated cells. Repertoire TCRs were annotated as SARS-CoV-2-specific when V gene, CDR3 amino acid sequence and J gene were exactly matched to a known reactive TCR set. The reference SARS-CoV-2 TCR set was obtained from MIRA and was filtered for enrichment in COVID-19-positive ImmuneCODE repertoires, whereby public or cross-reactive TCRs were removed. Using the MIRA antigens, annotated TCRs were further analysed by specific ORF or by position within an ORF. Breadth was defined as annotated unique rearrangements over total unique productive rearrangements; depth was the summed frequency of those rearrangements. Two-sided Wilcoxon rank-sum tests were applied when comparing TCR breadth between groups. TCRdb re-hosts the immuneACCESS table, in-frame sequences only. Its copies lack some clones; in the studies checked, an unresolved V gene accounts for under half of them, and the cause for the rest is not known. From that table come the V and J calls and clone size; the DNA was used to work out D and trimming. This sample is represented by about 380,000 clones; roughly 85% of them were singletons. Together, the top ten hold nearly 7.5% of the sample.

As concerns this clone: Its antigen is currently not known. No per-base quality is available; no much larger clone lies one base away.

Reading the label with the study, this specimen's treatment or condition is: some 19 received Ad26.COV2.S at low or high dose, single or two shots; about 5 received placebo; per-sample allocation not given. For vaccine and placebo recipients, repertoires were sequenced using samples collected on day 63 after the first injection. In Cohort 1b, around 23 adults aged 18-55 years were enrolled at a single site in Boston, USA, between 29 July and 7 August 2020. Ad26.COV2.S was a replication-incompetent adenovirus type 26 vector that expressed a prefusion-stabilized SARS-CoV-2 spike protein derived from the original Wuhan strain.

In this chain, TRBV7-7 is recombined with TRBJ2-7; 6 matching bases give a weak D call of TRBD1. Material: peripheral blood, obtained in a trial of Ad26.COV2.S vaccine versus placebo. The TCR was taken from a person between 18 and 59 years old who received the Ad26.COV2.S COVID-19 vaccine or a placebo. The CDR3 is CASSRGHYYEQYF. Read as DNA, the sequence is TGTGCCAGCAGCCGGGGACATTACTACGAGCAGTACTTC.